The 18 T cell receptor beta chains presented below share a single source sample, sequenced in a study of shared clonotypes between healthy human individuals. Clones were sequenced by immunoSEQ multiplex PCR, and TCRdb holds only the in-frame ones, with some missing. The table lists roughly 2.4 million clones, almost 96% of them singletons. The sequenced sample was naive CD4+ T cells sorted from blood. Subset specified: CD45RA+ positively selected. These receptors were obtained from a man aged 18-30 years in good health.

The gene calls are TRBV6-7 and TRBJ2-4, with TRBD2 matching 11 bases. TRBV6-7 is reported as an ORF; its role is uncertain. J gave up 1 base and V 0 bases, and 14 bases lay outside the gene matches. The CDR3 sequence is 21 residues long. In DNA form, the CDR3 reads TGTGCCAGCAGTTACTCTCGACTAGCGGGGCCACCGGGTCTCGCCAAAAACATTCAGTACTTC. Protein sequence: CASSYSRLAGPPGLAKNIQYF.

This chain links TRBV7-8 with TRBJ1-2; possible D gene TRBD1, 5 bases. CDR1 is SGHVS, CDR2 FQNEAQ, per germline. The CDR3 contains 15 residues. The germline V and J ends were trimmed by 1 base and 3 bases, with 12 bases remaining between them. CDR3 sequence (DNA): TGTGCCAGCAGCTTAGGGGGCGTCGGTTACTATGGCTACACCTTC. Translation: CASSLGGVGYYGYTF.

J is TRBJ2-3 and V is TRBV7-2; 9 bases line up with TRBD2. The length of the CDR3 is 16 residues. The germline V gene has CDR1 SGHTA and CDR2 FQGNSA. Losses at the gene ends were 1 base for V and 4 bases for J; bases not matched to a gene: 6. CDR3 nucleotides: TGTGCCAGCAGCTTAGGGGCGCGGGAGGGGTCAGATACGCAGTATTTT. Protein: CASSLGAREGSDTQYF.

The genes are TRBV5-1 and TRBJ1-2; the D is unclear. The CDR3 sequence is 15 residues long. The germline V gene has CDR1 SGHRS and CDR2 YFSETQ. The V end lost 2 bases, the J end lost 5 bases, and 16 bases lay between the germline ends. CDR3 protein: CASSLPTGKGYGYTF. CDR3 nucleotides: TGCGCCAGCAGCTTACCGACGGGGAAGGGATATGGCTACACCTTC.

Notes on this clone: Other nucleotide sequences from this sample produce the same CDR3. The rearrangement joins TRBV10-3 to TRBJ1-1, with D unresolved. Germline loops: CDR1 ENHRY, CDR2 SYGVKD. The CDR3 consists of 11 residues. V gave up 0 bases and J gave up 5 bases, with 1 base separating them. CDR3 DNA: TGTGCCATCAGTGAGTCGACTGAAGCTTTCTTT. Translated, it gives CAISESTEAFF.

The chain employs TRBV4-1 and TRBJ2-7, with 11 bases identical to TRBD2. Germline values: CDR1 MGHRA, CDR2 YSYEKL. This CDR3 comprises 16 residues. V gave up 4 bases and J gave up 6 bases; unmatched junction bases: 11. The CDR3: CASSRTSGSSSVEQYF. CDR3 DNA sequence: TGCGCCAGCAGCCGAACTAGCGGGAGTTCTTCGGTCGAGCAGTACTTC.

This chain connects TRBV4-1 to TRBJ2-2; no reliable D call. Germline CDR1 MGHRA, CDR2 YSYEKL. This CDR3 region has 14 residues. Trimming shortened V by 2 bases and J by 4 bases, and 8 bases separated the two germline ends. CDR3 sequence reads: CASSQMSSTGELFF. The CDR3 DNA reads as TGCGCCAGCAGCCAAATGAGTAGCACCGGGGAGCTGTTTTTT.

V usage is TRBV5-6 and J usage is TRBJ2-3; D gene ambiguous. Trimming stripped 9 bases from V and 2 bases from J, with 13 bases between. Germline assignment: CDR1 SGHDT and CDR2 YYEEEE. There are 13 residues in the CDR3. As DNA, the CDR3 is TGTGCCACAAGCTCCGCTTCCACAGATACGCAGTATTTT. This codes for CATSSASTDTQYF.

The rearrangement joins TRBV6-5 to TRBJ2-2, with D possibly matching TRBD2 (7 bases). The CDR3 sequence is 14 residues long. V was clipped by 7 bases and J by 4 bases, with 13 bases between them. Germline CDR1 MNHEY, CDR2 SVGAGI. The CDR3 nucleotides read TGTGCCAGCAAGGGGGGGCGCCTCACCGGGGAGCTGTTTTTT. Its translation: CASKGGRLTGELFF.

V is TRBV19 and J is TRBJ2-7; 8 bases match TRBD2. Trimming at V came to 7 bases and at J to 3 bases, leaving 20 bases not matched to a gene. This CDR3 is built from 18 residues. The germline gives CDR1 LNHDA, CDR2 SQIVND (reference sequence). The CDR3 DNA reads as TGTGCCAGTACCAAGGCCTACCCTGGTAGCGGGACTTACTACGAGCAGTACTTC. This translates into CASTKAYPGSGTYYEQYF.

V usage is TRBV6-6 and J usage is TRBJ1-5, with 9 positions matching TRBD1. CDR1 is MNHNY and CDR2 is SVGAGI in the germline V gene (reference sequence). This CDR3 spans 14 amino acids. V shed 4 bases and J 7 bases; nucleotides not matched to a gene: 5. CDR3 coding DNA: TGTGCCAGCAGTTCGGGACAGGGCGGGCAGCCCCAGCATTTT. Amino acids: CASSSGQGGQPQHF.

V and J are TRBV13 and TRBJ2-3; 12 bases map to TRBD2. The J segment lost 3 bases and the V segment lost 5 bases, leaving 3 bases of the junction unmatched. Germline lookup yields CDR1 PRHDT and CDR2 FYEKMQ (reference sequence). This CDR3 has 15 residues. The CDR3 DNA follows: TGTGCCAGCAGCCTAGCGGGAGGGAAGACAGATACGCAGTATTTT. Its protein is CASSLAGGKTDTQYF.

The J gene is TRBJ2-5, the V gene TRBV2; 11 nucleotides line up with TRBD1. With V trimmed by 6 bases and J by 7 bases, 4 bases remained unmatched. Germline assignment: CDR1 SNHLY and CDR2 FYNNEI. This CDR3 region has 13 residues. The CDR3 DNA is TGTGCCAGCAGGGGACAGGGGGTCGGGACCCAGTACTTC. Its protein is CASRGQGVGTQYF.

The table lists this clone with a count of one. J is TRBJ2-1 and V is TRBV5-4; 8 positions match TRBD1. CDR1 is SGHNT and CDR2 is YYREEE in the germline V gene (reference sequence). This CDR3 is built from 15 residues. V lost 4 bases, J lost 7 bases, and 10 bases stayed unmatched. CDR3 loop: CASSVRDRISNEQFF. CDR3 sequence (DNA): TGTGCCAGCAGCGTCCGGGACAGGATATCGAATGAGCAGTTCTTC. Drawing the rest from reference TRBV5-4 and TRBJ2-1, the complete variable domain is ETGVTQSPTHLIKTRGQQVTLRCSSQSGHNTVSWYQQALGQGPQFIFQYYREEENGRGNFPPRFSGLQFPNYSSELNVNALELDDSALYLCASSVRDRISNEQFFGPGTRLTVL.

V usage is TRBV28 and J usage is TRBJ1-6; 7 nucleotides line up with TRBD1. V gave up 5 bases and J gave up 3 bases; unmatched junction bases: 7. The CDR3 spans 16 residues. Germline V gives CDR1 MDHEN, CDR2 SYDVKM. The CDR3 coding sequence is TGTGCCAGCAGTCCATGGGACAGTCGCTATAATTCACCCCTCCACTTT. Protein product: CASSPWDSRYNSPLHF.

The V gene is TRBV6-1, the J gene TRBJ2-7; weak D call: TRBD1 (6 bases). The CDR3 runs 14 residues. Trimming cost V 2 bases and J 3 bases, with 11 bases left between them. Germline-derived CDR1 and CDR2 are MNHNS and SASEGT. The chain's CDR3 is CASSESQQGYEQYF. CDR3 DNA sequence: TGTGCCAGCAGTGAATCCCAACAGGGCTACGAGCAGTACTTC.

The CDR3, as DNA: TGTGCCAGTAAGGTCAGGGGGAGCACAGATACGCAGTATTTT. Translating gives CASKVRGSTDTQYF. The chain joins TRBV19 to TRBJ2-3; 7 nucleotides align to TRBD1. With 7 bases clipped from V and 0 bases from J, the junction kept 4 bases outside the gene matches. The CDR3 spans 14 residues. Germline CDR1 is LNHDA and CDR2 is SQIVND (reference sequence).

The CDR3 coding sequence is TGTGCCAGCAGTGTAACGCTCTACGAGCAGTACTTC. As protein: CASSVTLYEQYF. The chain employs TRBV2 and TRBJ2-7; D remains unclear. The V end lost 4 bases, the J end lost 3 bases, and 7 bases lay between the germline ends. CDR1 is SNHLY, CDR2 FYNNEI, per germline. The CDR3 extends over 12 amino acids.